This entry lists 4 T cell receptor beta chains sequenced from one sample in a study of Ad26.COV2.S vaccination and SARS-CoV-2 variants. Treatment indicated: around 19 received Ad26.COV2.S at low or high dose, single or two shots; 5 received placebo; per-sample allocation not given. At day 63 after the first vaccine or placebo injection, samples were drawn. Clones were read by immunoSEQ multiplex PCR, and TCRdb kept only the in-frame ones, dropping some. The sample lists some 400,000 clones; about 91% were seen once. Source: peripheral blood, taken in a trial of Ad26.COV2.S vaccine versus placebo. The receptors come from a person between 18 and 59 years old who received the Ad26.COV2.S COVID-19 vaccine or a placebo.

The J gene is TRBJ2-1, the V gene TRBV14; D might be TRBD1 (6 bases). The CDR3 consists of 15 residues. Trimming left V 0 bases short and J 7 bases short, with 13 bases between. Germline CDR1 reads SGHDN; CDR2 reads FVKESK. In DNA, the CDR3 is TGTGCCAGCAGCCAAGACTACGGGACACCGAATGAGCAGTTCTTC. It specifies CASSQDYGTPNEQFF.

J is TRBJ2-1 and V is TRBV5-4; 10 bases fit TRBD1. Germline CDR1 reads SGHNT; CDR2 reads YYREEE (reference sequence). The CDR3 consists of 15 residues. Trimming at V came to 4 bases and at J to 9 bases, leaving 10 bases not matched to a gene. The DNA for the CDR3 is TGTGCCAGCAGCCCAGACAGGGGGCTCCGGCGTGAGCAGTTCTTC. Translated: CASSPDRGLRREQFF.

V is TRBV2 and J is TRBJ1-6; D remains unclear. The germline CDR1 and CDR2 sequences are SNHLY and FYNNEI. V lost 5 bases and J lost 7, with 9 bases in between. This CDR3 comprises 13 residues. The CDR3 spells CASSPGRNSPLHF. The CDR3 DNA reads TGTGCCAGCAGTCCGGGTCGCAATTCACCCCTCCACTTT.

The chain has TRBV7-6 and TRBJ2-1, with D perhaps assigned TRBD1 or TRBD2 (7 bases each). V lost 6 bases to trimming and J lost 7 bases, with 16 bases between them. The CDR3 has 14 amino acids. Germline V gives CDR1 SGHVS, CDR2 FNYEAQ. The CDR3 DNA is TGTGCCAGCAGGGAGACAGGGAGGGGGAATGAGCAGTTCTTC. Its translation: CASRETGRGNEQFF.